This TCR beta chain was found in a study of vaccination effects on CD4 cells after COVID-19. Study at large: Each participant was administered two doses of either the BNT162b2 or the mRNA-1273 vaccine.

Using viral peptide pools, the ViraFEST assay grew out antigen-specific CD4+ T cells prior to sequencing. After roughly eleven days in culture, the CD4+ T cells were isolated. Recipients of the vaccine had no prior SARS-CoV-2 infection and negative nucleocapsid antibodies. Half-medium exchanges with IL-2 medium took place on days 3 and 7. Sequenced by immunoSEQ multiplex PCR; TCRdb stores in-frame clones only, minus some. This table has roughly 33,000 clones, less than 80% appearing once. A note on this clone: Its antigen is not known.

The germline V gene encodes CDR1 LGHNA and CDR2 YSLEER. The CDR3 has 14 residues. Deletions cut 0 bases from V and 4 bases from J, with 9 bases between. The J gene is TRBJ1-2, the V gene TRBV4-3, with D uncertain. The receptor comes from a human donor who received a COVID-19 vaccine. The source material was CD4+ T cells from PBMCs cultured with HCoV-OC43 spike peptides, sampled before COVID-19 vaccination. The subset is: HCoV-OC43 spike overlapping peptide pool stimulation. This CDR3 is CASSQERRPYGYTF. The DNA for the CDR3 is TGCGCCAGCAGCCAAGAAAGACGGCCCTATGGCTACACCTTC.